A single sample is the source of the 22 T cell receptor beta chains below, sequenced in a study of spatial heterogeneity in lung cancer. The antigens for these receptors are not known. TCRdb used MiXCR to reprocess the 5' RACE reads, holding one entry per CDR3 protein. The data hold some 5,900 distinct CDR3 sequences, with about 8% observed a single time. Time point noted: sample taken at primary tumor resection. Study-wide findings and caveats: Tumors with more nonsynonymous mutations had more expanded intratumoral alpha and beta TCRs.

Sample: lung tumor tissue, taken at surgery. The receptors shown here come from a female donor with early-stage non-small cell lung cancer.

This clonotype is judged medium-sized (0.01 to 0.1%). For a library built for alpha chains, this beta chain is a stray read; little rests on its size. The chain joins TRBV28 to TRBJ2-4; 7 bases fit TRBD2. This CDR3 contains 17 residues. Germline CDR1 and CDR2: MDHEN and SYDVKM. V dropped 2 bases and J dropped 1; count of bases not matched to a gene: 8. The CDR3 DNA reads as TGTGCCAGCAGTTTAACGAGCGGGATTGGGGCCAAAAACATTCAGTACTTC. Translating gives CASSLTSGIGAKNIQYF.

This clonotype was recorded at least ten times. Within a library made for alpha chains, this beta chain is off target, and its count is uninformative. V gene TRBV30 combines with J gene TRBJ1-2, with 8 bases lining up with TRBD1. The CDR3 runs 13 residues. Per germline, CDR1 GTSNPN and CDR2 SVGIG (reference sequence). J was trimmed by 7 bases and V by 3 bases; bases with no gene match: 7. CDR3 protein: CAWRSQGAGGYTF. The CDR3 coding sequence is TGTGCCTGGAGATCCCAGGGGGCTGGTGGCTACACCTTC.

This clonotype was observed at least ten times. This beta chain lies outside the target of a library built for alpha chains; its clone size means little. The V gene is TRBV7-9, the J gene TRBJ1-1, with D possibly being TRBD1 (5 bases). The V end lost 1 base, the J end lost 4 bases, and 10 bases lay between the germline ends. The CDR3 runs 14 residues. Germline values: CDR1 SEHNR, CDR2 FQNEAQ (reference sequence). CDR3 protein: CASSLVQGGTEAFF. The DNA for the CDR3 is TGTGCCAGCAGCTTAGTTCAGGGCGGCACTGAAGCTTTCTTT.

This clonotype was recorded many times. This beta chain represents an off-target read in a library built for alpha chains; its size is of limited meaning. The chain joins TRBV9 to TRBJ2-3; tentative D call: TRBD2 (5 bases). This CDR3 spans 13 amino acids. Per the germline V gene, CDR1 is SGDLS and CDR2 is YYNGEE. Between the trimmed V and J ends, which lost 0 bases and 3 bases, there was a span of 5 bases. The CDR3 loop reads CASSVAGTDTQYF. DNA for the CDR3: TGTGCCAGCAGCGTAGCGGGGACAGATACGCAGTATTTT.

By sample fraction, this clonotype is large. Found in a library prepared for alpha chains, this beta chain is an off-target read, and its abundance has little meaning. The V call is TRBV10-2, the J call TRBJ2-5; possible D gene TRBD2, 5 bases. The CDR3 runs to 12 residues. Trimming took off 2 bases at V and 6 bases at J, with 7 bases between the two ends. In germline, CDR1 is WSHSY, CDR2 SAAADI. In DNA, the CDR3 is TGCGCCAGCAGTGAGGAGGGAAAGACCCAGTACTTC. Translated: CASSEEGKTQYF.

Sample share makes this clonotype medium-sized. This beta chain lies outside the target of a library built for alpha chains; its clone size means little. The rearrangement uses TRBV23-1 and TRBJ2-4, with TRBD1 as a possible D gene (6 bases). TRBV23-1 is labeled an ORF, and its function is uncertain. V dropped 3 bases and J dropped 9 bases, with 21 bases sitting between them. This CDR3 is 16 amino acids long. The CDR3 loop reads CASSHPTGDRHFIQYF. CDR3 bases: TGCGCCAGCAGTCACCCGACAGGAGACCGGCATTTCATTCAGTACTTC.

Worth noting for this clonotype: Possible read error: a much larger clone is one base away. This beta chain represents an off-target read in a library built for alpha chains; its size is of limited meaning. The chain combines TRBV13 with TRBJ2-5; unclear D gene. This CDR3 is 15 amino acids long. With 4 bases removed from V and 5 bases from J, the gap between germline ends came to 17 bases. CDR1 and CDR2 from the germline V gene are PRHDT and FYEKMQ (reference sequence). DNA of the CDR3: TGTGCCAGCAGCTCTACAAGCGAGGCTTTGGAGACCCAGTACTTC. Amino acids: CASSSTSEALETQYF. The full variable domain, in which reference TRBV13 and TRBJ2-5 provide the parts outside the CDR3, is AAGVIQSPRHLIKEKRETATLKCYPIPRHDTVYWYQQGPGQDPQFLISFYEKMQSDKGSIPDRFSAQQFSDYHSELNMSSLELGDSALYFCASSSTSEALETQYFGPGTRLLVL.

This clonotype counts as medium-sized. This beta chain is an unintended read in a library built for alpha chains; its size means little. The chain joins TRBV6-2 or TRBV6-3 to TRBJ2-5, with TRBD1 matching 10 bases. The J segment lost 0 bases and the V segment lost 6 bases, leaving 7 bases of the junction unmatched. Germline V gene sequence: CDR1 MNHEY, CDR2 SVGEGT. The CDR3 loop spans 16 amino acids. The chain's CDR3 is CASSPRQGAYQETQYF. Written as DNA, the CDR3 is TGTGCCAGCAGCCCCAGACAGGGGGCCTACCAAGAGACCCAGTACTTC.

This clonotype came up a few times. This beta chain is an unintended read in a library built for alpha chains; its size means little. This sequence joins TRBV6-6 and TRBJ2-5; D may match TRBD1 or TRBD2 (5 bases each). Germline values: CDR1 MNHNY, CDR2 SVGAGI (reference sequence). Trimming left V 2 bases short and J 4 bases short, with 11 bases between. The CDR3 loop spans 14 amino acids. The CDR3 bases are TGTGCCAGCAGTTACGATCCAGGGAGAGAGACCCAGTACTTC. It yields the protein CASSYDPGRETQYF.

This clonotype is categorized as medium-sized. For a library built for alpha chains, this beta chain is a stray read; little rests on its size. The chain couples TRBV20-1 to TRBJ2-7; the D is unclear. The germline V gene has CDR1 DFQATT and CDR2 SNEGSKA (reference sequence). The CDR3 is made up of 14 amino acids. V was pared by 4 bases and J by 7 bases, with 20 bases between. CDR3 nucleotide sequence: TGCAGTGCTAACGACAACTACGTTCTGAGGGAGCAGTACTTC. The encoded protein is CSANDNYVLREQYF.

At least ten counts were recorded for this clonotype. This beta chain appears as a stray read in a library generated for alpha chains; its size is not informative. CDR3 residues: CASSPTGTNYGYTF. CDR3 sequence (DNA): TGTGCCAGTAGTCCAACCGGGACTAACTATGGCTACACCTTC. The chain employs TRBV19 and TRBJ1-2; D unclear. V was clipped by 5 bases and J by 0 bases, with 10 bases between them. Germline CDR1 and CDR2: LNHDA and SQIVND (reference sequence). This CDR3 spans 14 amino acids. The variable domain in full, completed from reference TRBV19 and TRBJ1-2, reads DGGITQSPKYLFRKEGQNVTLSCEQNLNHDAMYWYRQDPGQGLRLIYYSQIVNDFQKGDIAEGYSVSREKKESFPLTVTSAQKNPTAFYLCASSPTGTNYGYTFGSGTRLTVV.

This clonotype is termed medium-sized. This beta chain is a stray read from a library made for alpha chains; its abundance is not meaningful. The genes are TRBV12-3 or TRBV12-4 and TRBJ1-3; weak D call: TRBD1 (5 bases). There are 16 residues in the CDR3. The ends were cut back, 5 bases at V and 0 bases at J, with 14 bases in the middle. The CDR3 nucleotides read TGTGCCAGCAGTCCCGACGGGACCCGCTCTGGAAACACCATATATTTT. Residues: CASSPDGTRSGNTIYF.

This clonotype was seen ten or more times. This beta chain is an off-target read within a library intended for alpha chains, so its frequency means little. This rearrangement joins TRBV7-9 to TRBJ2-3; D gene unclear. V was clipped by 0 bases and J by 0 bases, with 7 bases between them. The CDR3 loop spans 15 amino acids. Germline V lookup: CDR1 SEHNR, CDR2 FQNEAQ (reference sequence). The CDR3 spells CASSLAGLSTDTQYF. CDR3 coding DNA: TGTGCCAGCAGCTTAGCGGGGTTGAGCACAGATACGCAGTATTTT.

This clonotype is medium-sized within its sample. With the library built for alpha chains, this beta chain is off target and its frequency is not meaningful. The chain carries TRBV7-2 and TRBJ2-1, with TRBD1 identical over 11 bases. CDR1 and CDR2 (germline): SGHTA, FQGNSA. The J segment lost 2 bases and the V segment lost 5 bases, leaving 8 bases of the junction unmatched. This CDR3 is 17 amino acids long. The CDR3 DNA reads as TGTGCCAGCAGCCCCGGGACAGGGGGAGAGGCCTACAATGAGCAGTTCTTC. This codes for CASSPGTGGEAYNEQFF.

This clonotype was found many times. This beta chain was picked up by a library intended for alpha chains and is off target, so its count carries little meaning. The rearrangement uses TRBV7-8 and TRBJ2-1; weak D call: TRBD1 (6 bases). The CDR3 has 15 amino acids. CDR1 is SGHVS and CDR2 is FQNEAQ in the germline V gene. Trimming took 11 bases from V and 2 from J, leaving 19 bases between them. The CDR3 sequence: CAGLSGESPYNEQFF. In nucleotides, the CDR3 is TGTGCCGGATTATCAGGGGAGAGTCCCTACAATGAGCAGTTCTTC. The variable domain in full, completed from reference TRBV7-8 and TRBJ2-1, reads GAGVSQSPRYKVAKRGQDVALRCDPISGHVSLFWYQQALGQGPEFLTYFQNEAQLDKSGLPSDRFFAERPEGSVSTLKIQRTQQEDSAVYLCAGLSGESPYNEQFFGPGTRLTVL.

By sample fraction, this clonotype is medium-sized. A library made for alpha chains picked up this beta chain off target, so its size means little. V and J are TRBV27 and TRBJ1-2, with 10 bases lining up with TRBD1. The CDR3 has 17 residues. J was trimmed by 0 bases and V by 2 bases; bases with no gene match: 6. CDR1 MNHEY and CDR2 SMNVEV come from the germline V gene (reference sequence). CDR3 in amino acids: CASSLRQGALTNYGYTF. The CDR3 nucleotides read TGTGCCAGCAGTTTACGACAGGGGGCTCTAACTAACTATGGCTACACCTTC.

This clonotype has a count of ten or more. A library made for alpha chains picked up this beta chain off target, so its size means little. This rearrangement joins TRBV30 to TRBJ2-3; D unresolved. This CDR3 spans 13 amino acids. CDR1 is GTSNPN and CDR2 is SVGIG in the germline V gene (reference sequence). Trimming took off 3 bases at V and 5 bases at J, with 12 bases between the two ends. The CDR3 protein is CAWSYYLGDTQYF. The CDR3 region has the DNA TGTGCCTGGAGCTATTATCTGGGAGATACGCAGTATTTT.

This clonotype rates as medium-sized. For a library built for alpha chains, this beta chain is a stray read; little rests on its size. This rearrangement joins TRBV20-1 to TRBJ2-3; 7 nucleotides match TRBD1. The CDR3 has 13 residues. Germline CDR1 is DFQATT and CDR2 is SNEGSKA (reference sequence). The CDR3 DNA follows: TGCAGCCCGGGACAGCCGAGCACAGATACGCAGTATTTT. This gives the protein CSPGQPSTDTQYF.

This clonotype was detected ten times or more. This beta chain slipped into a library made for alpha chains as a stray read, so its size is not meaningful. The chain employs TRBV20-1 and TRBJ1-6; tentative D call: TRBD1 (5 bases). The germline gives CDR1 DFQATT, CDR2 SNEGSKA (reference sequence). The CDR3 runs 14 residues. The V end lost 6 bases, the J end lost 10 bases, and 19 bases lay between the germline ends. The CDR3 region is CSARPGGVWSPLHF. The CDR3 DNA reads TGCAGTGCCCGCCCGGGGGGGGTCTGGTCACCCCTCCACTTT.

By proportion, this clonotype is medium-sized (0.01 to 0.1%). The library was designed around alpha chains, so this beta chain is a stray read whose abundance carries little weight. The CDR3, as DNA: TGTGCCAACCCAACCACGGGGGGCGCAGATACGCAGTATTTT. Translation gives CANPTTGGADTQYF. The rearrangement links TRBV9 to TRBJ2-3; tentatively, D is TRBD2 (7 bases). This CDR3 is built from 14 residues. V lost 9 bases, J lost 4 bases, and 18 bases lay in between. Germline CDR1 reads SGDLS; CDR2 reads YYNGEE.

Regarding this clonotype: The library was built for alpha chains, so this beta chain is an off-target read and its size means little. The chain combines TRBV29-1 with TRBJ2-1; no definite D call. Between the trimmed V and J ends, which lost 6 bases and 2 bases, there was a span of 8 bases. This CDR3 contains 12 residues. Looked up from germline, CDR1 is SQVTM and CDR2 is ANQGSEA. CDR3 region: CSVQWPYNEQFF. In DNA form, the CDR3 reads TGCAGCGTGCAGTGGCCCTACAATGAGCAGTTCTTC.

This clonotype was detected many times. This beta chain turned up in a library designed for alpha chains; as an off-target read, its abundance says little. This rearrangement joins TRBV7-2 to TRBJ1-1, with D perhaps TRBD1 (5 bases). Germline assignment: CDR1 SGHTA and CDR2 FQGNSA. This CDR3 has 12 residues. Trimming pared 5 bases from V and 6 bases from J, leaving 10 bases between. The CDR3 spells CASSPPGPEAFF. In nucleotides, the CDR3 is TGTGCCAGCAGCCCCCCGGGGCCTGAAGCTTTCTTT.